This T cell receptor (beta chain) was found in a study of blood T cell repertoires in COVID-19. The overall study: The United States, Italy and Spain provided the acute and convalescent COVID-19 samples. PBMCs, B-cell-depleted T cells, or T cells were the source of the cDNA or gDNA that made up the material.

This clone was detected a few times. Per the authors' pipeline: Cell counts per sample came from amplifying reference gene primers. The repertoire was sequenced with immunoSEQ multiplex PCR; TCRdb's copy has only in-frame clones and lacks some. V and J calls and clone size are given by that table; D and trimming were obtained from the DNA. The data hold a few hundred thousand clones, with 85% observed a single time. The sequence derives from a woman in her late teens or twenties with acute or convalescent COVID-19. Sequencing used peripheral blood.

CDR3 sequence (DNA): TGTGCCAGCATGCTTGAGACAGGGGGCTATGGCTACACCTTC. Residues: CASMLETGGYGYTF. The chain employs TRBV28 and TRBJ1-2; TRBD1 matches 9 bases. V dropped 7 bases and J dropped 4; count of bases not matched to a gene: 7. Per germline, CDR1 MDHEN and CDR2 SYDVKM. This CDR3 comprises 14 residues.